The 10 T cell receptor beta chains below were found in one sample sequenced in a study of blood T cells in healthy people across ages. Sample-barcoded 5' priming and a J-beta primer mix drove a second PCR of roughly 6 to 12 cycles. One entry per CDR3 protein results from TCRdb running MiXCR on the 5' RACE reads. The profile shows more than 650,000 distinct CDR3 sequences, about a fifth of them singletons. The specimen sequenced was blood. The receptor source for this set is an older man in good health.

This clonotype was counted a few times. The gene calls are TRBV3-1 and TRBJ2-5; 10 positions match TRBD2. In germline, CDR1 is LGHDT, CDR2 YNNKEL (reference sequence). CDR3 length: 15 amino acids. With 5 bases clipped from V and 5 bases from J, the junction kept 8 bases outside the gene matches. This CDR3 reads CASSDEAGGLETQYF. CDR3 DNA: TGTGCCAGCAGCGATGAAGCGGGGGGGCTGGAGACCCAGTACTTC.

The V gene is TRBV5-1, the J gene TRBJ2-7; TRBD1 is a possible D gene (5 bases). The V gene's germline CDR1 is SGHRS and CDR2 YFSETQ. CDR3 length: 12 amino acids. The V and J ends lost 4 bases and 7 bases respectively, with 12 bases between them. CDR3 amino acids: CASSTQGWEQYF. The CDR3 DNA sequence: TGCGCCAGCAGCACCCAGGGTTGGGAGCAGTACTTC.

This clonotype was seen a few times. J is TRBJ1-5 and V is TRBV12-3 or TRBV12-4, with TRBD1 identical over 8 bases. Trimming removed 5 bases from V and 0 bases from J; junction bases left unmatched: 6. This CDR3 has 16 residues. The CDR3: CASSVHRGNSNQPQHF. The CDR3, as DNA: TGTGCCAGCAGTGTCCACAGGGGGAATAGCAATCAGCCCCAGCATTTT.

The rearrangement joins TRBV28 to TRBJ2-1; 9 bases match TRBD2. The CDR3 consists of 16 residues. With V trimmed by 5 bases and J by 4 bases, 9 bases remained unmatched. Germline CDR1 reads MDHEN; CDR2 reads SYDVKM. CDR3 in amino acids: CASSPVAGGRYNEQFF. CDR3 DNA: TGTGCCAGCAGTCCTGTTGCGGGGGGGCGTTACAATGAGCAGTTCTTC. Combining the CDR3 with reference TRBV28 and TRBJ2-1 gives the whole variable domain DVKVTQSSRYLVKRTGEKVFLECVQDMDHENMFWYRQDPGLGLRLIYFSYDVKMKEKGDIPEGYSVSREKKERFSLILESASTNQTSMYLCASSPVAGGRYNEQFFGPGTRLTVL.

The V and J genes are TRBV25-1 and TRBJ2-3; D tentatively reads TRBD1 or TRBD2 (5 bases each). Germline-derived CDR1 and CDR2 are MGHDK and SYGVNS. The CDR3 extends over 15 amino acids. Trimming took 1 base from V and 1 from J, leaving 9 bases between them. The CDR3 nucleotides are TGTGCCAGCAGTGAATCGGGGCGCCGCACAGATACGCAGTATTTT. Translating gives CASSESGRRTDTQYF. Full variable domain (rest looked up from reference TRBV25-1 and TRBJ2-3): EADIYQTPRYLVIGTGKKITLECSQTMGHDKMYWYQQDPGMELHLIHYSYGVNSTEKGDLSSESTVSRIRTEHFPLTLESARPSHTSQYLCASSESGRRTDTQYFGPGTRLTVL.

In this sample, this clonotype turned up a few times. The chain recombines TRBV20-1 with TRBJ1-2; 9 bases align to TRBD1. V shed 4 bases, J shed 4 bases, and the junction held 7 bases outside the gene matches. Germline values: CDR1 DFQATT, CDR2 SNEGSKA (reference sequence). This CDR3 contains 14 residues. In DNA, the CDR3 is TGCAGTGCTACGCAAGGACAGGGGAGCTATGGCTACACCTTC. It is translated as CSATQGQGSYGYTF.

The chain links TRBV20-1 to TRBJ2-4; TRBD2 matches at 7 bases. CDR1 is DFQATT, CDR2 SNEGSKA, per germline (reference sequence). The CDR3 is 16 amino acids. With 1 base clipped from V and 9 bases from J, the junction kept 15 bases outside the gene matches. CDR3 nucleotide sequence: TGCAGTGCTAGAGCCCCTTTTGGCGGGAGTTTCGGCATTCAGTACTTC. This sequence encodes CSARAPFGGSFGIQYF.

This rearrangement joins TRBV12-3 or TRBV12-4 to TRBJ1-5, with 9 bases lining up with TRBD1. V was pared by 5 bases and J by 5 bases, with 13 bases of the junction left unmatched. The CDR3 runs to 17 residues. DNA for the CDR3: TGTGCCAGCAGTACGCCGGGACAGGGTGAAAGGGATCAGCCCCAGCATTTT. It encodes CASSTPGQGERDQPQHF.

The V call is TRBV27, the J call TRBJ2-7; D gene uncertain. This CDR3 is built from 14 residues. Between the trimmed V and J ends, which lost 5 bases and 7 bases, there was a span of 18 bases. From germline, CDR1 is MNHEY and CDR2 SMNVEV (reference sequence). The CDR3 is CASSPGRQMWEQYF. As DNA, the CDR3 is TGTGCCAGCAGTCCAGGCAGGCAAATGTGGGAGCAGTACTTC.

As concerns this clonotype: A read error may explain this, as a much larger clone is one base away. This chain connects TRBV5-6 to TRBJ1-2; TRBD1 aligns across 7 bases. The CDR3 spans 14 residues. Per the germline V gene, CDR1 is SGHDT and CDR2 is YYEEEE. With V trimmed by 5 bases and J by 8 bases, 12 bases remained unmatched. The CDR3 protein is CASSTLTGHEGYTF. CDR3 DNA: TGTGCCAGCAGTACCTTGACAGGGCATGAAGGCTACACCTTC.